This T cell receptor (beta chain) was identified in a study of blood T cell repertoires in COVID-19. How the authors handled the data: It was from reference gene primer amplification that nucleated cell counts were estimated. The repertoire was sequenced with immunoSEQ multiplex PCR; TCRdb's copy has only in-frame clones and lacks some. V and J calls and clone size are copied from that table; D and trimming were computed from the DNA. The top ten clones hold roughly 3.2% of a sample with under 100,000 clones, over 75% of them seen once. V trimming: 1 base; J trimming: 3 bases; junction bases outside the gene matches: 5. Per germline, CDR1 SGHTS and CDR2 YDEGEE. CDR3 size: 15 residues. It was during active infection that Seattle patients were enrolled and then longitudinally followed.

Material for sequencing was peripheral blood. This clonotype was sampled from an elderly woman with COVID-19, enrolled during active disease. The chain recombines TRBV5-8 with TRBJ2-5; 8 positions agree with TRBD1. CDR3 coding DNA: TGTGCCAGCAGCTTGTATCGGACAGGGAAAGAGACCCAGTACTTC. Its protein is CASSLYRTGKETQYF.